The 9 T cell receptor beta chains presented below share a single source sample, sequenced in a study of T-cell reconstitution after alpha-beta-depleted transplantation in children. For TCRbeta, the library was prepared with unique molecular identifiers. TCRdb re-called the PCR reads through MiXCR, storing one row per CDR3 protein. Altogether hundreds of thousands of distinct CDR3 sequences are present, 15% to 20% being singletons, with the ten largest covering approximately 29%. The source material was PBMCs, mostly from graft donor cells, sampled 360 days after TCRalphabeta/CD19-depleted stem cell transplant. The receptors originated from a boy less than two years old who had a stem cell transplant for Wiskott-Aldrich syndrome, so the T cells may come from the graft donor.

The rearrangement joins TRBV7-9 to TRBJ2-1; D may correspond to TRBD1 or TRBD2 (5 bases each). CDR1 SEHNR and CDR2 FQNEAQ come from the germline V gene (reference sequence). The CDR3 length is 15 residues. Between the trimmed V and J ends, which lost 5 bases and 10 bases, there was a span of 21 bases. The CDR3 nucleotides are TGTGCCAGCAGCCCTATACGGGACCAGGTTGGGGAGCAGTTCTTC. This codes for CASSPIRDQVGEQFF.

This clonotype was seen a few times. In DNA form, the CDR3 reads TGCAGTGCGTCCCGGGACGTGTCCTACAATGAGCAGTTCTTC. The encoded protein is CSASRDVSYNEQFF. This chain joins TRBV20-1 and TRBJ2-1, with D possibly called TRBD1 or TRBD2 (5 bases each). Between the trimmed V and J ends, which lost 6 bases and 1 base, there was a span of 13 bases. The CDR3 is 14 amino acids. In germline, CDR1 is DFQATT, CDR2 SNEGSKA (reference sequence).

The J gene is TRBJ1-6, the V gene TRBV28; 7 positions agree with TRBD1. V was pared by 4 bases and J by 5 bases, with 5 bases of the junction left unmatched. The germline V gene encodes CDR1 MDHEN and CDR2 SYDVKM. The CDR3 is 15 amino acids. In nucleotides, the CDR3 is TGTGCCAGCAGTTGGGCCGACAGGGATAATTCACCCCTCCACTTT. The encoded protein is CASSWADRDNSPLHF.

This clonotype was seen only a few times. The chain uses TRBV4-3 and TRBJ2-6; 10 bases align to TRBD2. The CDR3 consists of 19 residues. With 1 base clipped from V and 2 bases from J, the junction kept 8 bases outside the gene matches. Germline assignment: CDR1 LGHNA and CDR2 YSLEER. The CDR3 sequence: CASSQAPIAGGAGANVLTF. The CDR3 DNA is TGCGCCAGCAGCCAAGCCCCTATAGCGGGAGGTGCTGGGGCCAACGTCCTGACTTTC.

This clonotype has at least ten counts. The gene calls are TRBV5-1 and TRBJ2-1, with D possibly being TRBD2 (5 bases). This CDR3 region has 16 residues. Germline loops: CDR1 SGHRS, CDR2 YFSETQ. V was clipped by 4 bases and J by 4 bases, with 18 bases between them. The CDR3 DNA reads TGCGCCAGCAGCCCGGACTCATGGGCCAGTTACAATGAGCAGTTCTTC. Translated: CASSPDSWASYNEQFF.

The gene calls are TRBV20-1 and TRBJ2-3; D call uncertain. Trimming shortened V by 6 bases and J by 0 bases, and 16 bases separated the two germline ends. CDR3 length: 15 residues. CDR1 and CDR2 (germline): DFQATT, SNEGSKA (reference sequence). The CDR3 coding sequence is TGCAGTGCGGAAAAGAGATCGCTTAGCACAGATACGCAGTATTTT. It specifies CSAEKRSLSTDTQYF.

This clonotype was found a few times. This chain connects TRBV28 to TRBJ2-5, with D possibly being TRBD1 (5 bases). The CDR3 loop spans 14 amino acids. Germline CDR1 and CDR2: MDHEN and SYDVKM. Trimming pared 3 bases from V and 7 bases from J, leaving 15 bases between. The CDR3 coding sequence is TGTGCCAGCAGTTTTCTCTCAGGGATTGGGACCCAGTACTTC. It specifies CASSFLSGIGTQYF.

For the CDR3, the DNA is TGCAGCGTTGAGAAGGGGACAGGGTCCTCACCCTACGAGCAGTACTTC. It is translated as CSVEKGTGSSPYEQYF. This chain connects TRBV29-1 to TRBJ2-7, with TRBD1 matching 9 bases. The CDR3 length is 16 residues. Per germline, CDR1 SQVTM and CDR2 ANQGSEA. Trimming at V came to 3 bases and at J to 2 bases, leaving 11 bases not matched to a gene.

This clonotype has just a few counts. This sequence joins TRBV5-1 and TRBJ1-1; D is undetermined. Germline-derived CDR1 and CDR2 are SGHRS and YFSETQ. This CDR3 region has 14 residues. Trimming cost V 1 base and J 1 base, with 8 bases left between them. This chain's CDR3 is CASSLLAANTEAFF. The DNA of the CDR3 is TGCGCCAGCAGCTTGTTAGCAGCGAACACTGAAGCTTTCTTT.